The 29 T cell receptor beta chains below were found in one sample sequenced in a study of cytomegalovirus exposure and HLA in healthy donors. Both 60 Vbeta primers and 13 Jbeta primers went into the PCR. Assay: immunoSEQ multiplex PCR; the TCRdb copy retains only in-frame clones and omits some. The table includes 110,000 to 150,000 clones, 70% to 85% detected once. Sequences were obtained from PBMCs. The receptor source for this set is a woman between 40 and 55 years old in good health and CMV-seronegative.

The V call is TRBV7-2, the J call TRBJ2-1, with 10 bases identical to TRBD2. The CDR3 spans 17 residues. Germline CDR1 reads SGHTA; CDR2 reads FQGNSA. V gave up 1 base and J gave up 7 bases; unmatched junction bases: 10. DNA for the CDR3: TGTGCCAGCAGCTTAGATCCTCTAGCGGGAGTCAGAAATGAGCAGTTCTTC. Translated: CASSLDPLAGVRNEQFF.

This clone has just one count. The chain links TRBV6-5 to TRBJ1-2; 7 bases are a match to TRBD1. This CDR3 has 15 amino acids. Germline CDR1 reads MNHEY; CDR2 reads SVGAGI. V shed 2 bases, J shed 5 bases, and the junction held 8 bases outside the gene matches. Here the CDR3 reads CASSYIGGLGYGYTF. In DNA form, the CDR3 reads TGTGCCAGCAGTTACATAGGGGGCCTAGGATATGGCTACACCTTC.

The gene calls are TRBV11-2 and TRBJ2-1; 10 bases match TRBD2. Germline assignment: CDR1 SGHAT and CDR2 FQNNGV. CDR3 length: 17 amino acids. Trimming took 2 bases from V and 5 from J; bases not matched to a gene: 9. The CDR3 region has the DNA TGTGCCAGCAGCTTAACGGGCCTAGCGGGAGCCCACAATGAGCAGTTCTTC. This gives the protein CASSLTGLAGAHNEQFF.

This clone was recorded a few times. The same CDR3 arises from other DNA sequences in this sample as well. The V call is TRBV27, the J call TRBJ2-7, with a tentative D call TRBD2 (5 bases). The CDR3 length is 14 residues. Germline loops: CDR1 MNHEY, CDR2 SMNVEV (reference sequence). Here the CDR3 DNA reads TGTGCTAGCTCTTTTTGGTTTGAGTCGGGGGAGCAGTACTTC. Amino acids: CASSFWFESGEQYF.

This clone showed up just once. This chain joins TRBV4-1 and TRBJ2-7, with a possible D match to TRBD2 (5 bases). CDR1 and CDR2 from the germline V gene are MGHRA and YSYEKL. The CDR3 runs to 15 residues. V lost 1 base and J 1 base, leaving 11 bases between the germline ends. CDR3 residues: CASSQVIAISYEQYF. The CDR3, as DNA: TGCGCCAGCAGCCAAGTAATAGCGATTTCCTACGAGCAGTACTTC.

The chain couples TRBV27 to TRBJ2-7, with D tentatively TRBD2 (6 bases). The germline V gene encodes CDR1 MNHEY and CDR2 SMNVEV (reference sequence). The CDR3 covers 14 residues. Trimming took off 6 bases at V and 5 bases at J, with 17 bases between the two ends. This CDR3 is CASSMGSGVHEQYF. In DNA form, the CDR3 reads TGTGCCAGCAGCATGGGATCGGGGGTCCACGAGCAGTACTTC.

The chain couples TRBV19 to TRBJ2-1, with D tentatively TRBD2 (6 bases). Germline-derived CDR1 and CDR2 are LNHDA and SQIVND (reference sequence). The CDR3 runs 14 residues. V was pared by 1 base and J by 3 bases, with 7 bases between. CDR3 in amino acids: CASSIGGNYNEQFF. DNA of the CDR3: TGTGCCAGTAGTATAGGCGGGAACTACAATGAGCAGTTCTTC.

J is TRBJ2-1 and V is TRBV7-9, with 12 positions matching TRBD2. Germline-derived CDR1 and CDR2 are SEHNR and FQNEAQ (reference sequence). The V segment lost 5 bases and the J segment 5 bases; nucleotides outside the gene matches: 4. CDR3 length equals 15 residues. The CDR3 region is CASSNGLAGNNEQFF. DNA of the CDR3: TGTGCCAGCAGCAACGGACTAGCGGGAAACAATGAGCAGTTCTTC.

The chain uses TRBV27 and TRBJ2-7; a possible D gene is TRBD2 (6 bases). Trimming pared 2 bases from V and 2 bases from J, leaving 13 bases between. The CDR3 covers 15 residues. Germline loops: CDR1 MNHEY, CDR2 SMNVEV (reference sequence). The CDR3 region is CASSLRAGLTYEQYF. DNA for the CDR3: TGTGCCAGCAGTTTAAGGGCGGGATTAACCTACGAGCAGTACTTC.

This chain uses TRBV7-2 with TRBJ2-1, with D tentatively TRBD2 (6 bases). V was trimmed by 11 bases and J by 6 bases, leaving 17 bases between them. Germline CDR1 SGHTA, CDR2 FQGNSA. CDR3 length equals 13 residues. The CDR3 loop is CAVWGVTVNEQFF. CDR3 nucleotides: TGTGCCGTATGGGGGGTCACCGTCAATGAGCAGTTCTTC. The complete variable domain, with remaining parts taken from reference TRBV7-2 and TRBJ2-1, reads GAGVSQSPSNKVTEKGKDVELRCDPISGHTALYWYRQSLGQGLEFLIYFQGNSAPDKSGLPSDRFSAERTGGSVSTLTIQRTQQEDSAVYLCAVWGVTVNEQFFGPGTRLTVL.

This clone has only a few counts. This sequence joins TRBV7-3 and TRBJ2-2, with D perhaps matching TRBD1 (6 bases). Trimming shortened V by 4 bases and J by 4 bases, and 10 bases separated the two germline ends. The CDR3 covers 14 residues. The germline V gene has CDR1 SGHTA and CDR2 FQGTGA. CDR3 coding DNA: TGTGCCAGCAGCTCCGTACAGGGCACCGGGGAGCTGTTTTTT. Its protein product is CASSSVQGTGELFF. The full variable domain, rest sourced from reference TRBV7-3 and TRBJ2-2, is GAGVSQTPSNKVTEKGKYVELRCDPISGHTALYWYRQSLGQGPEFLIYFQGTGAADDSGLPNDRFFAVRPEGSVSTLKIQRTERGDSAVYLCASSSVQGTGELFFGEGSRLTVL.

This chain joins TRBV7-2 and TRBJ1-4, with TRBD1 matching over 9 bases. Trimming removed 4 bases from V and 2 bases from J; junction bases left unmatched: 2. The CDR3 has 15 amino acids. From germline, CDR1 is SGHTA and CDR2 FQGNSA. The CDR3 coding sequence is TGTGCCAGCAGCTCTGGGACAGGGACTAATGAAAAACTGTTTTTT. This sequence encodes CASSSGTGTNEKLFF.

The chain carries TRBV7-9 and TRBJ1-1, with D hard to call. This CDR3 region has 13 residues. The germline V gene encodes CDR1 SEHNR and CDR2 FQNEAQ (reference sequence). V lost 1 base to trimming and J lost 2 bases, with 5 bases between them. CDR3 in amino acids: CASSLDSNTEAFF. CDR3 DNA sequence: TGTGCCAGCAGCTTAGACAGTAACACTGAAGCTTTCTTT.

The V call is TRBV11-2, the J call TRBJ2-1, with D perhaps TRBD2 (6 bases). Looked up from germline, CDR1 is SGHAT and CDR2 is FQNNGV. The CDR3 runs to 15 residues. V was cut by 3 bases and J by 1 base, with 10 bases left in between. CDR3 region: CASSLGGGSYNEQFF. As DNA, the CDR3 is TGTGCCAGCAGCTTGGGGGGTGGATCCTACAATGAGCAGTTCTTC. Full variable domain (remainder filled in from reference TRBV11-2 and TRBJ2-1): EAGVAQSPRYKIIEKRQSVAFWCNPISGHATLYWYQQILGQGPKLLIQFQNNGVVDDSQLPKDRFSAERLKGVDSTLKIQPAKLEDSAVYLCASSLGGGSYNEQFFGPGTRLTVL.

The V gene is TRBV27, the J gene TRBJ1-2, with a possible D match to TRBD1 (6 bases). V was pared by 2 bases and J by 4 bases, with 14 bases between. Germline V gene sequence: CDR1 MNHEY, CDR2 SMNVEV (reference sequence). The CDR3 length is 15 residues. CDR3 amino acids: CASSLIGGDFYGYTF. The CDR3 coding sequence is TGTGCCAGCAGTTTAATAGGGGGAGACTTCTATGGCTACACCTTC.

The CDR3 region is CASSASATGGYGYTF. Here the CDR3 DNA reads TGTGCCAGCAGCGCATCCGCGACCGGGGGCTATGGCTACACCTTC. The V call is TRBV2, the J call TRBJ1-2; D might be TRBD1 (5 bases). Trimming took 6 bases from V and 4 from J, leaving 18 bases between them. The length of the CDR3 is 15 residues. Germline lookup yields CDR1 SNHLY and CDR2 FYNNEI.

The rearrangement joins TRBV5-4 to TRBJ2-1; perhaps TRBD1 as D (6 bases). Trimming cost V 5 bases and J 7 bases, with 16 bases left between them. CDR3 length: 14 residues. Germline loops: CDR1 SGHNT, CDR2 YYREEE (reference sequence). In DNA form, the CDR3 reads TGTGCCAGCAGAGGCAGGGGCATCAATAATGAGCAGTTCTTC. Translation: CASRGRGINNEQFF.

This clone occurred a few times. The chain has TRBV9 and TRBJ2-2, with TRBD1 matching over 7 bases. From germline, CDR1 is SGDLS and CDR2 YYNGEE. The CDR3 sequence is 14 residues long. V dropped 0 bases and J dropped 7; count of bases not matched to a gene: 3. CDR3 amino acids: CASSVDRGVGELFF. The CDR3 DNA reads TGTGCCAGCAGCGTAGACAGGGGTGTCGGGGAGCTGTTTTTT.

The chain is built from TRBV5-6 and TRBJ2-5, with D perhaps matching TRBD1 (6 bases). The CDR3 covers 13 residues. CDR1 and CDR2 (germline): SGHDT, YYEEEE. V was shortened by 1 base and J by 5 bases, with 9 bases between the two germline ends. CDR3 loop: CASSLKGGETQYF. The CDR3 DNA sequence: TGTGCCAGCAGCTTGAAAGGGGGTGAGACCCAGTACTTC.

V gene TRBV19 combines with J gene TRBJ2-7; maybe TRBD1 (5 bases). Germline V CDR1 and CDR2: LNHDA, SQIVND (reference sequence). Trimming took 0 bases from V and 4 from J, leaving 7 bases between them. CDR3 size: 13 residues. This CDR3 is CASSIDPGYEQYF. CDR3 DNA sequence: TGTGCCAGTAGTATAGATCCAGGGTACGAGCAGTACTTC.

This clone is a singleton in its sample. This rearrangement joins TRBV7-2 to TRBJ1-2, with D perhaps TRBD1 (5 bases). V lost 8 bases to trimming and J lost 1 base, with 8 bases between them. Looked up from germline, CDR1 is SGHTA and CDR2 is FQGNSA. This CDR3 is built from 12 residues. The CDR3 region is CASQGFNYGYTF. For the CDR3, the DNA is TGTGCCAGCCAGGGATTTAACTATGGCTACACCTTC.

This clone has more than one count but fewer than ten. The chain has TRBV19 and TRBJ1-1, with D unresolved. The CDR3 has 11 residues. With 7 bases removed from V and 4 bases from J, the gap between germline ends came to 7 bases. Looked up from germline, CDR1 is LNHDA and CDR2 is SQIVND (reference sequence). CDR3 in DNA: TGTGCCAGTAAGAGGTTCACTGAAGCTTTCTTT. Its protein product is CASKRFTEAFF. The variable domain in full, completed from reference TRBV19 and TRBJ1-1, reads DGGITQSPKYLFRKEGQNVTLSCEQNLNHDAMYWYRQDPGQGLRLIYYSQIVNDFQKGDIAEGYSVSREKKESFPLTVTSAQKNPTAFYLCASKRFTEAFFGQGTRLTVV.

The chain joins TRBV27 to TRBJ1-6; TRBD1 aligns across 11 bases. Germline V gene data show CDR1 as MNHEY and CDR2 as SMNVEV (reference sequence). The length of the CDR3 is 15 residues. J lost 10 bases, V lost 2 bases, and 4 bases had no gene match. The CDR3 region has the DNA TGTGCCAGCAGTTTAGGGACAGGGGGGAGATCACCCCTCCACTTT. Translated, it gives CASSLGTGGRSPLHF.

The chain couples TRBV6-1 to TRBJ2-3; 9 nucleotides line up with TRBD2. Germline V gene data show CDR1 as MNHNS and CDR2 as SASEGT. The V gene end was trimmed by 10 bases and the J gene end by 0 bases; junction bases not matched to a gene: 8. This CDR3 is 15 amino acids long. CDR3 DNA sequence: TGTGCCAACAGGGAACTAGCGGGTAGCACAGATACGCAGTATTTT. Residues: CANRELAGSTDTQYF.

The chain recombines TRBV5-1 with TRBJ1-1; D is uncertain. This CDR3 comprises 14 residues. Germline CDR1 SGHRS, CDR2 YFSETQ. Trimming stripped 4 bases from V and 8 bases from J, with 18 bases between. The CDR3 DNA reads TGCGCCAGCAGCCGGAAAGAGGCCGCCGAGGAAGCTTTCTTT. This encodes CASSRKEAAEEAFF.

V usage is TRBV14 and J usage is TRBJ2-2; D remains ambiguous. The CDR3 is 13 amino acids. CDR1 and CDR2 from the germline V gene are SGHDN and FVKESK. The V and J ends lost 0 bases and 5 bases respectively, with 4 bases between them. DNA of the CDR3: TGTGCCAGCAGCCAAGATAGTACCGGGGAGCTGTTTTTT. This codes for CASSQDSTGELFF.

This chain uses TRBV6-5 with TRBJ2-4; maybe TRBD2 (5 bases). Germline V gives CDR1 MNHEY, CDR2 SVGAGI. The CDR3 has 14 residues. Trimming shortened V by 5 bases and J by 5 bases, and 13 bases separated the two germline ends. In nucleotides, the CDR3 is TGTGCCAGCAGTACCCGAAGAGGGCAAAACATTCAGTACTTC. Translation: CASSTRRGQNIQYF.

The chain is built from TRBV28 and TRBJ2-4, with 7 positions matching TRBD1. The J segment lost 2 bases and the V segment lost 6 bases, leaving 7 bases of the junction unmatched. Looked up from germline, CDR1 is MDHEN and CDR2 is SYDVKM. CDR3 size: 15 residues. This CDR3 is CASSETGMTKNIQYF. Here the CDR3 DNA reads TGTGCCAGCAGCGAGACAGGGATGACCAAAAACATTCAGTACTTC.

This rearrangement joins TRBV28 to TRBJ1-3; 7 bases agree with TRBD1. Germline-derived CDR1 and CDR2 are MDHEN and SYDVKM. This CDR3 has 16 residues. The ends lost 6 bases at V and 0 bases at J; junction bases unmatched: 8. This CDR3 reads CASSSSGQNSGNTIYF. The CDR3 DNA reads as TGTGCCAGCAGCTCATCGGGACAGAACTCTGGAAACACCATATATTTT.